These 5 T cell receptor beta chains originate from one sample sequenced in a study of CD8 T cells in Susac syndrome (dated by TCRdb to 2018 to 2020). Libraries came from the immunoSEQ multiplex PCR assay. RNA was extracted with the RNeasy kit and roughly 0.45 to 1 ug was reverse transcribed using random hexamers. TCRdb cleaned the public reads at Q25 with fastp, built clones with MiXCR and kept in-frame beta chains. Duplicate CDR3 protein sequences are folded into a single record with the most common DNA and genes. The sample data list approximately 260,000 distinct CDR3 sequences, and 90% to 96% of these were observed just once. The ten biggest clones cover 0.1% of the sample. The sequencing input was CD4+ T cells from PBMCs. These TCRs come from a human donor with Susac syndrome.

The CDR3 sequence: CSVEETPNEQFF. CDR3 nucleotides: TGCAGCGTTGAAGAGACTCCGAATGAGCAGTTCTTC. The V gene is TRBV29-1, the J gene TRBJ2-1; D not resolved. CDR1 and CDR2 from the germline V gene are SQVTM and ANQGSEA. The CDR3 extends over 12 amino acids. Trimming removed 0 bases at V and 7 bases at J, with 7 bases between.

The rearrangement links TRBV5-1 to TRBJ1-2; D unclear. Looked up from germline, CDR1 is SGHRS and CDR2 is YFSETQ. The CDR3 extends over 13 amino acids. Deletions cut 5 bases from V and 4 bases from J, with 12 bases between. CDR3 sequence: CASSSTVIYGYTF. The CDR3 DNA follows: TGCGCCAGCAGTTCTACGGTCATCTATGGCTACACCTTC.

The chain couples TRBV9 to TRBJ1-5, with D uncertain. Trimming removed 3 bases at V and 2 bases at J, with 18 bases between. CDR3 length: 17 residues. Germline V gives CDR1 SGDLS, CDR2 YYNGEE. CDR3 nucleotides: TGTGCCAGCAGCGCCCGTGGCGGAGTAGATGGCAATCAGCCCCAGCATTTT. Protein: CASSARGGVDGNQPQHF. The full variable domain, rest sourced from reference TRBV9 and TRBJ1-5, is DSGVTQTPKHLITATGQRVTLRCSPRSGDLSVYWYQQSLDQGLQFLIQYYNGEERAKGNILERFSAQQFPDLHSELNLSSLELGDSALYFCASSARGGVDGNQPQHFGDGTRLSIL.

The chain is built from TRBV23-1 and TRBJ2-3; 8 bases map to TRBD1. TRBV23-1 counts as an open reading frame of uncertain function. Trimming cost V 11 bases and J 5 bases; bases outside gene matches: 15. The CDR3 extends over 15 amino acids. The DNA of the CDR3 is TGCGCCCCAGGGGGGACAGGCCCCCTGGGAGATACGCAGTATTTT. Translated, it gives CAPGGTGPLGDTQYF.

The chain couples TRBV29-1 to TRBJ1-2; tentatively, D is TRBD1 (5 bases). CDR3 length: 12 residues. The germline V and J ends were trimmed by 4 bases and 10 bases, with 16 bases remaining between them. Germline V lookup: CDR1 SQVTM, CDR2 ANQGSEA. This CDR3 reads CSVVVPGTTYTF. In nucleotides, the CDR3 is TGCAGCGTTGTGGTCCCCGGGACGACCTACACCTTC.